A selection of T cell receptor beta chains follows, all from one sample in a study of Ad26.COV2.S vaccination and SARS-CoV-2 variants. The repertoire was sequenced with immunoSEQ multiplex PCR; TCRdb's copy has only in-frame clones and lacks some. Seen here are fewer than 400,000 clones, around 89% observed once, and the top ten hold under 2%. The sequences come from peripheral blood, collected in a trial of Ad26.COV2.S vaccine versus placebo. The receptor set was obtained from a person aged 18-60 years who received the Ad26.COV2.S COVID-19 vaccine or a placebo. Each CDR3 is given with its conserved first and last residue. Each record gives: J gene, V gene, D gene, CDR3 protein. A D gene is named only where the DNA matches it firmly.

>TRBJ2-1|TRBV14|.
CASSQDWADNEQFF
>TRBJ1-2|TRBV5-1|TRBD1
CASSLTGLGNYGYTF
>TRBJ1-5|TRBV30|.
CAWSQINQPQHF
>TRBJ2-3|TRBV20-1|TRBD2
CSASSASGATDTQYF
>TRBJ2-7|TRBV6-6|.
CATMRGGSSYEQYF
>TRBJ2-7|TRBV27|TRBD2
CASRPTSGVSYEQYF
>TRBJ2-3|TRBV20-1|.
CSATSTDTQYF
>TRBJ1-2|TRBV9|.
CASSAAGTNYGYTF
>TRBJ2-7|TRBV30|.
CAWSPSEGESAYEQYF
>TRBJ1-1|TRBV19|TRBD1
CASNTRDRNTEAFF
>TRBJ2-3|TRBV9|TRBD2
CASSAWDYYTDTQYF
>TRBJ1-3|TRBV3-1/TRBV3-2|.
CASSQDTEASGNTIYF
>TRBJ2-1|TRBV4-1|.
CASSQDSWEGEQFF
>TRBJ2-1|TRBV7-3|.
CASSPGGSYNEQFF
>TRBJ2-2|TRBV4-1|.
CASSQAGIRSGELFF
>TRBJ2-1|TRBV11-2|.
CASSFGEGRGNEQFF
>TRBJ2-7|TRBV7-6|.
CASSLAGTTSPSYEQYF
>TRBJ2-3|TRBV28|.
CASSSLEPTHTQYF
>TRBJ1-4|TRBV4-3|.
CASSQDKGIVEKLFF
>TRBJ2-1|TRBV29-1|.
CSVDFGGNEQFF
>TRBJ2-3|TRBV9|.
CASSSRGDTQYF
>TRBJ2-5|TRBV25-1|TRBD2
CASSEWSLAGGEETQYF
>TRBJ2-7|TRBV10-3|.
CAISDLTGFGYEQYF
>TRBJ2-5|TRBV30|.
CAWKSRGQETQYF
>TRBJ2-1|TRBV9|.
CASTESSSYNEQFF
>TRBJ2-2|TRBV6-5|.
CASSHGLTGELFF